These 4 T cell receptor beta chains originate from one sample sequenced in a study of Ad26.COV2.S vaccination and SARS-CoV-2 variants (dated by TCRdb to the early 2020s). Interpreted using the paper, the treatment or condition label stands for: roughly 20 received Ad26.COV2.S at low or high dose, single or two shots; roughly 5 received placebo; per-sample allocation not given. For vaccine and placebo recipients, repertoires were sequenced using samples collected on day 63 after the first injection. Library preparation was by the immunoSEQ multiplex PCR assay. TCRdb carries this immuneACCESS record with in-frame sequences only. Its versions omit some clonotypes, under half of them owing to an unresolved V gene in the studies checked, with the rest unexplained. The sample includes about 280,000 clones, with about 87% observed a single time. The ten largest clones represent roughly 3.5% of the sample.

Sequencing used peripheral blood, obtained in a trial of Ad26.COV2.S vaccine versus placebo. These receptors originate from a person aged 18-60 years who received the Ad26.COV2.S COVID-19 vaccine or a placebo.

This sequence joins TRBV12-3 or TRBV12-4 and TRBJ1-2, with no clear D. CDR3 size: 11 residues. V was pared by 6 bases and J by 1 base, with 3 bases between. CDR3 loop: CASSRNYGYTF. CDR3 in DNA: TGTGCCAGCAGCCGTAACTATGGCTACACCTTC.

The chain joins TRBV6-5 to TRBJ2-1; 12 bases line up with TRBD2. The CDR3 has 14 amino acids. With V trimmed by 10 bases and J by 5 bases, 6 bases remained unmatched. Germline lookup yields CDR1 MNHEY and CDR2 SVGAGI. This CDR3 is CANGLAGFNNEQFF. CDR3 sequence (DNA): TGTGCCAACGGACTAGCGGGATTTAACAATGAGCAGTTCTTC.

The V gene is TRBV6-5, the J gene TRBJ2-5, with 12 bases lining up with TRBD2. This CDR3 has 15 residues. Germline V CDR1 and CDR2: MNHEY, SVGAGI. The J segment lost 2 bases and the V segment lost 6 bases, leaving 4 bases of the junction unmatched. This CDR3 reads CASRRLAGAQETQYF. In DNA form, the CDR3 reads TGTGCCAGCAGGAGACTAGCGGGGGCTCAAGAGACCCAGTACTTC.

The chain combines TRBV6-5 with TRBJ1-5; TRBD1 is a possible D gene (6 bases). Germline V CDR1 and CDR2: MNHEY, SVGAGI. This CDR3 has 15 amino acids. CDR3 coding DNA: TGTGCGACCCTCGGGGGGGCGTTGGGCAATCAGCCCCAGCATTTT. It specifies CATLGGALGNQPQHF.